Below, one T cell receptor (beta chain) is given with its context. What it recognizes is unknown. Primers used in a second PCR of about 6 to 11 cycles were a sample-barcoded 5' primer and a J-beta primer mix. TCRdb analysed the 5' RACE reads with MiXCR anew, one entry per CDR3 protein. The sample includes about 1.7 million distinct CDR3 sequences, roughly 30% of them seen just once. This sample stems from a study of blood T cells in healthy people across ages. Study-wide findings and caveats: It was held that the diversity estimates obtained from one million T cells were underestimates. Nothing was known about donor CMV status, and this possibly confounded expanded clonotype changes. Diversity was higher, and naive CD4+ cells more numerous, in long-lived donors than in aged donors.

For every donor, a draw yielded about 9.7 milliliters of peripheral blood. Germline V gene data show CDR1 as KGHSH and CDR2 as LQKENI. The CDR3 sequence is 15 residues long. Deletions cut 2 bases from V and 1 base from J, with 9 bases between. The sequencing sample was made of blood. This clonotype was sampled from a woman aged 25 to 39 in good health. V is TRBV18 and J is TRBJ2-1; no definite D call. This CDR3 reads CASSPARGSYNEQFF. The CDR3 coding sequence is TGTGCCAGCTCACCAGCGAGAGGATCCTACAATGAGCAGTTCTTC.